Sequencing of this T cell receptor beta chain was carried out in a study of blood T cell repertoires in COVID-19. As originally analysed: Nucleated cell counts were estimated from reference gene primer amplification. Sequenced by immunoSEQ multiplex PCR; TCRdb stores in-frame clones only, minus some. V and J calls and clone size come straight from that table; D and trimming were deduced from the DNA. The sample contains some 700,000 clones, 70% to 90% of which appear only once. V lost 2 bases to trimming and J lost 5 bases; unmatched junction nucleotides: 6. Per germline, CDR1 SGHVS and CDR2 FNYEAQ. The CDR3 runs 15 residues.

The chain combines TRBV7-6 with TRBJ2-5, with TRBD2 matching over 9 bases. This receptor was identified in a young woman with acute or convalescent COVID-19. Sequencing was done on a sample of peripheral blood. CDR3 amino acids: CASSLNLAGYETQYF. In DNA, the CDR3 is TGTGCCAGCAGCTTAAATCTAGCGGGGTATGAGACCCAGTACTTC. Together with reference TRBV7-6 and TRBJ2-5, the CDR3 gives the full variable domain: GAGVSQSPRYKVTKRGQDVALRCDPISGHVSLYWYRQALGQGPEFLTYFNYEAQQDKSGLPNDRFSAERPEGSISTLTIQRTEQRDSAMYRCASSLNLAGYETQYFGPGTRLLVL.